This is a list of T cell receptor beta chains from one sample in a study of response to subunit inactivated influenza vaccine. Each CDR3 protein gets one entry after TCRdb re-called the RT-PCR reads with MiXCR. The repertoire holds a few hundred thousand distinct CDR3 sequences, approximately 7.3% seen once, with 10% to 15% in the top ten. Here the sequenced sample was PBMCs from blood, taken roughly 24 months after vaccination. The receptors were gathered from a man between 50 and 69 years old who received an inactivated influenza vaccine. The conserved cysteine and the conserved F or W are not part of the CDR3 here. Each record gives: clone size, V gene, CDR3 protein. Clone size is not always given. Where it is, it says once, few, many or a class for expanded clones.

many	TRBV5-1	ASSLGQFANTGELF
many	TRBV12-3/TRBV12-4	ASSVLAGAYNEQF
many	TRBV7-6	ASSLATGGATYNEQF
.	TRBV20-1	SASQGDQPQH
few	TRBV11-2	ASSLDSSGTAYEQY
.	TRBV12-3/TRBV12-4	ASSAGTDNQPQH
many	TRBV7-9	ASSHGTSGEKLF
few	TRBV10-3	AISESKEETQY
many	TRBV5-6	ASSYRGQGTEAF
once	TRBV29-1	SVVLGIGTEAF
few	TRBV5-1	ASSSGSPLYEQY
.	TRBV4-2	ASSQDPSGRKETQY
.	TRBV4-1	ASSQAHISPLH
many	TRBV20-1	SARKGGNEQY
few	TRBV12-3/TRBV12-4	ASSRGTPDYEQY
few	TRBV20-1	SAAPITGTGEETQY
many	TRBV12-3/TRBV12-4	ASSLSDRRAYGYT
many	TRBV12-3/TRBV12-4	ASSLGYTEAF
.	TRBV6-4	ASSDEENSYEQY
few	TRBV4-2	ASSQGSLREAAYEQY
few	TRBV6-5	ASRQGETQY
.	TRBV2	ASSGTRGPF
few	TRBV7-9	ASSSTTQANYGYT
many	TRBV6-1	ASSKQTEYQETQY
many	TRBV20-1	SARDNQQSYMNTEAF
.	TRBV4-1	ASSQWTGNTEAF
.	TRBV19	ASSIDRWTSGANFALTTQY
.	TRBV4-3	ASSRQPGLVYQAGSGELF
.	TRBV7-9	ASRAGQGAYNEQF
many	TRBV28	ASSWAGGKNIQY
many	TRBV30	AWRTGTDAEQY